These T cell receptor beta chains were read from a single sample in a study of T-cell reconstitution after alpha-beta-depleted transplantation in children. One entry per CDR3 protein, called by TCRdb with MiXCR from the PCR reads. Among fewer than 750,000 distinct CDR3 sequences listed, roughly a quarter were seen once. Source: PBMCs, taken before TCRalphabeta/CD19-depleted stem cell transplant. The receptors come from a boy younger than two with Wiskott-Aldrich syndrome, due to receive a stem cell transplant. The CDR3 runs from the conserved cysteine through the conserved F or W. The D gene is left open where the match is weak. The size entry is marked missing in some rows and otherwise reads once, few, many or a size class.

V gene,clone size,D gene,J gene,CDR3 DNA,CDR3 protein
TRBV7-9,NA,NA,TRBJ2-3,TGTGCCAGCAGCCCAATACCACTGACAGATACGCAGTATTTT,CASSPIPLTDTQYF
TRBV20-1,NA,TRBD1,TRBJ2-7,TGCAGTGCTAGAGATCCTACAGGGGGCTCCTACGAGCAGTACTTC,CSARDPTGGSYEQYF
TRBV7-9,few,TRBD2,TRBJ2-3,TGTGCCAGCAGCTTTCTGGCGGGAGGGGTCACAGATACGCAGTATTTT,CASSFLAGGVTDTQYF
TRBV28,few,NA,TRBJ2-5,TGTGCCAGCAGTCGAGGGGGGGCAGGGGTAGAGACCCAGTACTTC,CASSRGGAGVETQYF
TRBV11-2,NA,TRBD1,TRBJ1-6,TGTGCCAGCAGCGACCGGACAGGGGCTAATTCACCCCTCCACTTT,CASSDRTGANSPLHF
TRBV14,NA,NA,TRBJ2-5,TGTGCCAGCAGCCAACCTACGGAAGGTTTTCGGGAGACCCAGTACTTC,CASSQPTEGFRETQYF
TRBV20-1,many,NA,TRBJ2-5,TGCAGTGCTAGAGGCAGCCAAGAGACCCAGTACTTC,CSARGSQETQYF
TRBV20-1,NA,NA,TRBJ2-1,TGCAGTGCTAGGCTACACTCCTACAATGAGCAGTTCTTC,CSARLHSYNEQFF
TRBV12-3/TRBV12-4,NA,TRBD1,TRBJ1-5,TGTGCCAGCAGAACCACAGGGGTGAGCAATCAGCCCCAGCATTTT,CASRTTGVSNQPQHF
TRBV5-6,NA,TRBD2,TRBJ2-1,TGTGCCAGCAGCTTCCCGGGACTAGCAGCAAACAATGAGCAGTTCTTC,CASSFPGLAANNEQFF